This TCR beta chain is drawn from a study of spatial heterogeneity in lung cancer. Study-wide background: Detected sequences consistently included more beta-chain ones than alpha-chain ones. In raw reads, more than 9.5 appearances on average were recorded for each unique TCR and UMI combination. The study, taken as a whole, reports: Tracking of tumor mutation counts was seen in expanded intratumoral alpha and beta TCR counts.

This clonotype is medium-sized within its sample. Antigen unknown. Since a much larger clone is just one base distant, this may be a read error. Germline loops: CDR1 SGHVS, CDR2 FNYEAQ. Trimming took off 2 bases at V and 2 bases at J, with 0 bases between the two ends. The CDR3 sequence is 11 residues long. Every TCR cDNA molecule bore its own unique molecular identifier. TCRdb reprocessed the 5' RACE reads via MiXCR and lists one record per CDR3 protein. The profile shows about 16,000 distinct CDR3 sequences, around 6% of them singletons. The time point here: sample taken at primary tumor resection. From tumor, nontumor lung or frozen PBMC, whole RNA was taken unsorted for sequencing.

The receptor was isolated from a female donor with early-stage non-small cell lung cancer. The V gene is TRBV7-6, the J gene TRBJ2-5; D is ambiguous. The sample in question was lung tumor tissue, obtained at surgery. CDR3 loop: CASSLQETQYF. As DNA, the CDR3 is TGTGCCAGCAGCTTACAAGAGACCCAGTACTTC.